This T cell receptor (beta chain) was recorded in a study of CD4+ T cells in melanoma. Overall study results and limits: Neoantigen-specific CD4+ T cells in melanoma reportedly had diverse differentiation states. CD8+ T cell, macrophage and B cell function reportedly correlated with neoantigen-specific CD4+ T cells.

On this clone: Its antigen is as yet unknown. Other DNA sequences from this sample encode an identical CDR3 as well.

Generated by immunoSEQ multiplex PCR, the TCRdb table keeps only in-frame clones and is missing some. This repertoire shows about 140,000 clones, roughly 91% found once; its top ten account for 1.5%. Trimming left V 6 bases short and J 0 bases short, with 8 bases between. CDR3 length equals 13 residues. Per the germline V gene, CDR1 is MNHNS and CDR2 is SASEGT. The chain links TRBV6-1 to TRBJ1-1; possible D gene TRBD1, 6 bases. This clonotype was obtained from a human donor with melanoma. CDR3 sequence: CASRPGVNTEAFF. The CDR3 DNA reads TGTGCCAGCAGACCAGGGGTGAACACTGAAGCTTTCTTT.